The rows below give T cell receptor beta chains drawn from one sample of a study of blood T cell repertoires in COVID-19. TCRdb's table, derived via immunoSEQ multiplex PCR, lists solely in-frame clones and lacks some. The data contain fewer than 250,000 clones, 70% to 90% of them seen just once; the ten biggest clones take up approximately 0.9%. Sequenced input: peripheral blood. These TCRs come from a man in his 60s with COVID-19, enrolled during active disease. Each CDR3 is given with its conserved first and last residue. The order of the fields is clone size, V gene, J gene, D gene, CDR3 DNA, CDR3 protein. D genes are given only for firm matches. Clone size appears in some rows only: once, few, many, or a class for an expanded clone.

size: -; V: TRBV2; J: TRBJ1-1; D: -; DNA: TGTGCCAGCAGTCAAAACAGGCCTCGGAACACTGAAGCTTTCTTT; CDR3: CASSQNRPRNTEAFF
size: -; V: TRBV7-2; J: TRBJ2-1; D: TRBD1; DNA: TGTGCCAGCAGCTCAGGACAGGGTCTTGGTGCTGAGCAGTTCTTC; CDR3: CASSSGQGLGAEQFF
size: -; V: TRBV9; J: TRBJ2-3; D: TRBD1; DNA: TGTGCCAGCAGCGTAGGATGGACAGGGGGCACAGATACGCAGTATTTT; CDR3: CASSVGWTGGTDTQYF
size: -; V: TRBV18; J: TRBJ1-3; D: TRBD1; DNA: TGTGCCAGCTCACCCGGGACAGCCTCTGGAAACACCATATATTTT; CDR3: CASSPGTASGNTIYF
size: -; V: TRBV7-9; J: TRBJ1-1; D: TRBD1; DNA: TGTGCCAGCACCCCCCAGGGGGGTTTGAACACTGAAGCTTTCTTT; CDR3: CASTPQGGLNTEAFF
size: -; V: TRBV29-1; J: TRBJ2-4; D: -; DNA: TGCAGCGTCGCGGGGCCTGCTTCAAACATTCAGTACTTC; CDR3: CSVAGPASNIQYF
size: -; V: TRBV28; J: TRBJ2-7; D: TRBD1; DNA: TGTGCCACCAGGGACAGGGGGTACGAGCAGTACTTC; CDR3: CATRDRGYEQYF
size: once; V: TRBV27; J: TRBJ1-5; D: -; DNA: TGTGCCAGCAGTTTAAGTTCCTTGCGGCGGCAGCCCCAGCATTTT; CDR3: CASSLSSLRRQPQHF
size: once; V: TRBV5-1; J: TRBJ2-7; D: TRBD1; DNA: TGCGCCAGCAGCTCAACGACAGGGGGCCCCTACGAGCAGTACTTC; CDR3: CASSSTTGGPYEQYF
size: -; V: TRBV5-1; J: TRBJ2-7; D: -; DNA: TGCGCCAGCAGCTTGGGCGCCACCTCCTACGAGCAGTACTTC; CDR3: CASSLGATSYEQYF
size: few; V: TRBV10-3; J: TRBJ1-2; D: TRBD1; DNA: TGTGCCATCAGTGAGTCGGACAGGGCGGCAGGCTACACCTTC; CDR3: CAISESDRAAGYTF
size: -; V: TRBV10-3; J: TRBJ1-3; D: -; DNA: TGTGCCATCAGTGAAAAGGAGTTCTCTGGAAACACCATATATTTT; CDR3: CAISEKEFSGNTIYF
size: -; V: TRBV3-1/TRBV3-2; J: TRBJ1-1; D: -; DNA: TGTGCCAGCAGCCAAGGGGCCCAGGGGCTGTCGGCTGAAGCTTTCTTT; CDR3: CASSQGAQGLSAEAFF
size: -; V: TRBV18; J: TRBJ2-2; D: -; DNA: TGTGCCAGCTCACCATCCCGGAGGGTCGAGGGCACCGGGGAGCTGTTTTTT; CDR3: CASSPSRRVEGTGELFF
size: -; V: TRBV4-1; J: TRBJ1-6; D: -; DNA: TGCGCCAGCAGCCAAGAATTTGTTCTGTTTTCACCCCTCCACTTT; CDR3: CASSQEFVLFSPLHF
size: -; V: TRBV6-6; J: TRBJ1-2; D: TRBD1; DNA: TGTGCCAGCAGTTACTCCGGGACAGGGTTGGGCGGCTACACCTTC; CDR3: CASSYSGTGLGGYTF
size: few; V: TRBV27; J: TRBJ1-3; D: -; DNA: TGTGCCAGCAGTTCGGGCGGGAGCTCTGGAAACACCATATATTTT; CDR3: CASSSGGSSGNTIYF
size: -; V: TRBV14; J: TRBJ1-2; D: -; DNA: TGTGCCAGCAGCCAAGGAGGGATCGCCTATGGCTACACCTTC; CDR3: CASSQGGIAYGYTF
size: -; V: TRBV30; J: TRBJ1-1; D: TRBD1; DNA: TGTGCCTGGAGTGACAGGGGATGGAGCACTGAAGCTTTCTTT; CDR3: CAWSDRGWSTEAFF
size: few; V: TRBV9; J: TRBJ1-2; D: -; DNA: TGTGCCAGCAGCGTAGGATCCCCTGAGAGCTACACCTTC; CDR3: CASSVGSPESYTF
size: -; V: TRBV28; J: TRBJ2-7; D: TRBD2; DNA: TGTGCCAGCAGCTCCGGGACTAGCGGTCCCTACGAGCAGTACTTC; CDR3: CASSSGTSGPYEQYF
size: -; V: TRBV19; J: TRBJ1-2; D: -; DNA: TGTGCCAGTAGTAAGGCGGAGGCCCACTATGGCTACACCTTC; CDR3: CASSKAEAHYGYTF
size: once; V: TRBV20-1; J: TRBJ1-6; D: -; DNA: TGCAGTGCTATGACAGGATATTCCCTCCACTTT; CDR3: CSAMTGYSLHF
size: -; V: TRBV3-1/TRBV3-2; J: TRBJ2-3; D: -; DNA: TGTGCCAGCAGCCAAGGAAGAGCCAGCACAGATACGCAGTATTTT; CDR3: CASSQGRASTDTQYF
size: -; V: TRBV7-9; J: TRBJ1-6; D: -; DNA: TGTGCCAGCAGCTTACAGGGTTCGGTTTCACCCCTCCACTTT; CDR3: CASSLQGSVSPLHF
size: -; V: TRBV19; J: TRBJ2-3; D: TRBD1; DNA: TGTGCCAGTGCGGGGACAGGGGGCGGCACAGATACGCAGTATTTT; CDR3: CASAGTGGGTDTQYF
size: -; V: TRBV28; J: TRBJ2-7; D: -; DNA: TGTGCCAGCAGTCCGCGGGACGGTCTCTACGAGCAGTACTTC; CDR3: CASSPRDGLYEQYF
size: -; V: TRBV30; J: TRBJ2-6; D: -; DNA: TGTGCCGGTCCTCCGGGAGACGGGGCCAACGTCCTGACTTTC; CDR3: CAGPPGDGANVLTF
size: -; V: TRBV4-1; J: TRBJ1-1; D: TRBD1; DNA: TGCGCCAGCAGCCAAGAGAGGACAGGGGGATTGGTTGAAGCTTTCTTT; CDR3: CASSQERTGGLVEAFF
size: -; V: TRBV7-9; J: TRBJ1-4; D: -; DNA: TGTGCCAGCAGCCCCTTGGGGGGAACTAATGAAAAACTGTTTTTT; CDR3: CASSPLGGTNEKLFF
size: -; V: TRBV5-7; J: TRBJ1-5; D: TRBD1; DNA: TGTGCCAGCAGCTTGGCGGACAGGGAGTGTCAGCCCCAGCATTTT; CDR3: CASSLADRECQPQHF
size: -; V: TRBV7-7; J: TRBJ2-2; D: TRBD2; DNA: TGTGCCAGCAGCATGACTAGCGGGGCGAACACCGGGGAGCTGTTTTTT; CDR3: CASSMTSGANTGELFF
size: once; V: TRBV9; J: TRBJ2-1; D: -; DNA: TGTGCCAGCAGCCCGCCGAGCTCCTACAATGAGCAGTTCTTC; CDR3: CASSPPSSYNEQFF
size: -; V: TRBV6-9; J: TRBJ2-3; D: TRBD2; DNA: TGTGCCAGCAGTCCCAGGGGTGCGGGAGGTCGAGATACGCAGTATTTT; CDR3: CASSPRGAGGRDTQYF
size: -; V: TRBV30; J: TRBJ1-2; D: -; DNA: TGTGCCTGGAGGAACGGTGGCTACACCTTC; CDR3: CAWRNGGYTF
size: -; V: TRBV6-1; J: TRBJ2-7; D: -; DNA: TGTGCCAGCAGTGAGAGCGGCTACGAGCAGTACTTC; CDR3: CASSESGYEQYF
size: -; V: TRBV18; J: TRBJ2-7; D: -; DNA: TGTGCCAGCTCACCAACAGGGAACGAGCAGTACTTC; CDR3: CASSPTGNEQYF
size: -; V: TRBV9; J: TRBJ2-1; D: -; DNA: TGTGCCAGCAGCGTAGGGGGGGGCACTGAGCAGTTCTTC; CDR3: CASSVGGGTEQFF
size: few; V: TRBV29-1; J: TRBJ1-6; D: -; DNA: TGCAGCGCCTCAACTTCCGGAGATAATTCACCCCTCCACTTT; CDR3: CSASTSGDNSPLHF
size: -; V: TRBV5-6; J: TRBJ2-1; D: -; DNA: TGTGCCAGCAGCTCCCTCGGAGGGAATAGGGATGAGCAGTTCTTC; CDR3: CASSSLGGNRDEQFF
size: -; V: TRBV28; J: TRBJ2-2; D: TRBD1; DNA: TGTGCCAGCAGTTTATTTACAGGGGGCGTCGCCGGGGAGCTGTTTTTT; CDR3: CASSLFTGGVAGELFF
size: -; V: TRBV30; J: TRBJ1-1; D: -; DNA: TGTGCCTGGATCCGGGACTATGCCTTAGAGAACACTGAAGCTTTCTTT; CDR3: CAWIRDYALENTEAFF
size: -; V: TRBV5-4; J: TRBJ1-2; D: TRBD1; DNA: TGTGCCAGCAGCTCCTGGGACAGGGTCGGCTACACCTTC; CDR3: CASSSWDRVGYTF
size: -; V: TRBV2; J: TRBJ1-2; D: -; DNA: TGTGCCAGCCAGGAGGTATATGGCTACACCTTC; CDR3: CASQEVYGYTF
size: -; V: TRBV12-3/TRBV12-4; J: TRBJ1-5; D: -; DNA: TGTGCCAGCAATCGCGCGGGAAATCAGCCCCAGCATTTT; CDR3: CASNRAGNQPQHF
size: -; V: TRBV6-6; J: TRBJ1-1; D: -; DNA: TGTGCCAGCAGTGTCGGAGGGGTGCGTACTGAAGCTTTCTTT; CDR3: CASSVGGVRTEAFF
size: -; V: TRBV14; J: TRBJ2-5; D: -; DNA: TGTGCCAGCAGCCAACAGGGGCCTACCCGGGAGACCCAGTACTTC; CDR3: CASSQQGPTRETQYF
size: once; V: TRBV6-5; J: TRBJ2-7; D: TRBD2; DNA: TGTGCCAGCAGGGGGACTAGCGGGAGAGGGTACGAGCAGTACTTC; CDR3: CASRGTSGRGYEQYF
size: -; V: TRBV6-1; J: TRBJ1-3; D: -; DNA: TGTGCCAGCAGTGAAGCGACACAAAGCTCTGGAAACACCATATATTTT; CDR3: CASSEATQSSGNTIYF
size: -; V: TRBV11-2; J: TRBJ1-3; D: -; DNA: TGTGCCAGCAGCTTAGGCGGACAAGACGTAGGAAACACCATATATTTT; CDR3: CASSLGGQDVGNTIYF
size: -; V: TRBV7-9; J: TRBJ2-2; D: -; DNA: TGTGCCAGCAGCTCCCCGACACCAACGAACACCGGGGAGCTGTTTTTT; CDR3: CASSSPTPTNTGELFF
size: -; V: TRBV9; J: TRBJ1-1; D: TRBD1; DNA: TGTGCCAGCAGCGTAGGGACAGGGCTGAACACTGAAGCTTTCTTT; CDR3: CASSVGTGLNTEAFF
size: -; V: TRBV6-2/TRBV6-3; J: TRBJ1-5; D: -; DNA: TGTGCCAGCAGTCCCCCGCGGTCGTCTCAGCCCCAGCATTTT; CDR3: CASSPPRSSQPQHF
size: -; V: TRBV3-1/TRBV3-2; J: TRBJ1-1; D: TRBD1; DNA: TGTGCCAGCAGCTATGGACAGGGAACTGAAGCTTTCTTT; CDR3: CASSYGQGTEAFF
size: -; V: TRBV7-8; J: TRBJ2-7; D: TRBD2; DNA: TGTGCCAGCAGCTTAGACGACACCTCCGGGACTAGCGGGGGAGCCTACGAGCAGTACTTC; CDR3: CASSLDDTSGTSGGAYEQYF
size: -; V: TRBV14; J: TRBJ2-3; D: TRBD1; DNA: TGTGCCAGCAGCCCCCGGACAGGGGCTAACACAGATACGCAGTATTTT; CDR3: CASSPRTGANTDTQYF
size: -; V: TRBV2; J: TRBJ2-7; D: -; DNA: TGTGCCAGCAGTGCGGCAGGGGCCGGGCGCGAGCAGTACTTC; CDR3: CASSAAGAGREQYF
size: -; V: TRBV5-5; J: TRBJ1-4; D: TRBD1; DNA: TGTGCCAGCATCGGACAGGGGAGGTCTAATGAAAAACTGTTTTTT; CDR3: CASIGQGRSNEKLFF
size: -; V: TRBV19; J: TRBJ1-1; D: TRBD1; DNA: TGTGCCTCAACGGGAGGGGGCTACACTGAAGCTTTCTTT; CDR3: CASTGGGYTEAFF
size: once; V: TRBV19; J: TRBJ1-2; D: TRBD1; DNA: TGTGCCAGTAGTATAGGACAGGGCGTGGGTGGCTACACCTTC; CDR3: CASSIGQGVGGYTF